These 15 T cell receptor beta chains were sequenced from one sample in a study of T cells in Graves' hyperthyroidism and ophthalmopathy. TCR beta CDR3 region amplification was performed from RNA transcripts. HTBI primers were the set used in a first-round RT-PCR of the TCR CDR3. TCRdb reanalysed the multiplex PCR reads using MiXCR and keeps one entry per CDR3 protein. The repertoire holds approximately 700,000 distinct CDR3 sequences, nearly 45% seen once, with less than 9% in the top ten. The sample consisted of peripheral blood or thyroid tissue (not recorded which). These receptors all come from an adult man with Graves' disease, either hyperthyroidism or ophthalmopathy (not recorded which).

About this clonotype: Given a much more abundant clone one base away, this may be a read error. This chain connects TRBV2 to TRBJ1-5, with 7 bases that match TRBD1. This CDR3 comprises 13 residues. CDR1 SNHLY and CDR2 FYNNEI come from the germline V gene. V lost 4 bases and J lost 9; bases outside the gene matches: 6. CDR3 in DNA: TGTGCCAGCAGTGGGACAGGAGATCGGCCCCAGCATTTT. Residues: CASSGTGDRPQHF.

The chain joins TRBV20-1 to TRBJ1-1, with 8 nucleotides matching TRBD1. The CDR3 runs 16 residues. J was trimmed by 0 bases and V by 1 base; bases with no gene match: 7. Germline loops: CDR1 DFQATT, CDR2 SNEGSKA (reference sequence). CDR3 region: CSARGQGPILNTEAFF. In DNA, the CDR3 is TGCAGTGCTAGAGGACAGGGGCCAATCCTGAACACTGAAGCTTTCTTT.

This clonotype was seen more than once but under ten times. The chain joins TRBV12-3 or TRBV12-4 to TRBJ1-5; D call uncertain. The CDR3 extends over 13 amino acids. Trimming stripped 5 bases from V and 2 bases from J, with 7 bases between. The CDR3 protein is CASSIDGNQPQHF. CDR3 bases: TGTGCCAGCAGTATTGACGGCAATCAGCCCCAGCATTTT.

J is TRBJ2-5 and V is TRBV7-9, with D unclear. Germline-derived CDR1 and CDR2 are SEHNR and FQNEAQ (reference sequence). Between the trimmed V and J ends, which lost 6 bases and 2 bases, there was a span of 19 bases. This CDR3 region has 16 residues. The CDR3 sequence: CASSYRLNRIQETQYF. The CDR3 DNA sequence: TGTGCCAGCAGTTACCGCTTGAACCGTATTCAAGAGACCCAGTACTTC.

A note on this clonotype: A much larger clone sits a single nucleotide away, making a read error possible. This CDR3 is missing its conserved last phenylalanine or tryptophan, likely due to a read error. The chain is built from TRBV5-1 and TRBJ1-1, with D perhaps matching TRBD1 (6 bases). Per the germline V gene, CDR1 is SGHRS and CDR2 is YFSETQ. The CDR3 is made up of 16 amino acids. Trimming took 0 bases from V and 0 from J, leaving 12 bases between them. The CDR3 protein is CASSLAAGAMNTEAFL. The DNA for the CDR3 is TGCGCCAGCAGCTTGGCGGCAGGGGCCATGAACACTGAAGCTTTCCTT.

This clonotype was detected a few times. The chain joins TRBV5-1 to TRBJ1-5, with 7 positions matching TRBD1. This CDR3 contains 14 residues. Trimming took 4 bases from V and 6 from J; bases not matched to a gene: 7. CDR1 is SGHRS and CDR2 is YFSETQ in the germline V gene. CDR3: CASSEGGSGQPQHF. As DNA, the CDR3 is TGCGCCAGCAGCGAAGGGGGCTCCGGTCAGCCCCAGCATTTT.

The chain combines TRBV10-3 with TRBJ1-2; no clear D gene. The V gene lost 6 bases and the J gene lost 3 bases, with 14 bases spanning the gap. CDR1 is ENHRY and CDR2 is SYGVKD in the germline V gene. The CDR3 spans 14 residues. The CDR3 nucleotides read TGTGCCATCAGCTTATTTGCTCAGGACTATGGCTACACCTTC. This translates into CAISLFAQDYGYTF.

The sample holds many counts of this clonotype. The V gene is TRBV2, the J gene TRBJ1-6; a weak D match, TRBD1 (5 bases). Germline-derived CDR1 and CDR2 are SNHLY and FYNNEI. The CDR3 totals 16 residues. Trimming took off 7 bases at V and 1 base at J, with 14 bases between the two ends. This chain's CDR3 is CASTIHQGSYNSPLHF. CDR3 nucleotides: TGTGCCAGCACCATCCATCAGGGATCCTATAATTCACCCCTCCACTTT.

This clonotype was seen repeatedly, ten times or more. The V and J genes are TRBV7-9 and TRBJ1-2; D is perhaps TRBD1 (5 bases). Per the germline V gene, CDR1 is SEHNR and CDR2 is FQNEAQ (reference sequence). This CDR3 contains 13 residues. Trimming shortened V by 5 bases and J by 4 bases, and 11 bases separated the two germline ends. The CDR3 loop reads CASSPGARYGYTF. The CDR3 DNA sequence: TGTGCCAGCAGCCCCGGGGCCCGCTATGGCTACACCTTC. The full variable domain, rest sourced from reference TRBV7-9 and TRBJ1-2, is DTGVSQNPRHKITKRGQNVTFRCDPISEHNRLYWYRQTLGQGPEFLTYFQNEAQLEKSRLLSDRFSAERPKGSFSTLEIQRTEQGDSAMYLCASSPGARYGYTFGSGTRLTVV.

The chain combines TRBV2 with TRBJ1-5; a weak D match, TRBD1 (5 bases). The CDR3 contains 13 residues. Germline loops: CDR1 SNHLY, CDR2 FYNNEI. V was clipped by 5 bases and J by 7 bases, with 12 bases between them. CDR3 coding DNA: TGTGCCAGCAGTCCCAGGGTTGGGCAGCCCCAGCATTTT. Amino acids: CASSPRVGQPQHF.

V and J are TRBV5-1 and TRBJ1-2; possible D gene TRBD1, 5 bases. Germline V CDR1 and CDR2: SGHRS, YFSETQ. The germline V and J ends were trimmed by 4 bases and 5 bases, with 18 bases remaining between them. This CDR3 contains 15 residues. CDR3 DNA: TGCGCCAGCAGCCAATTGGGAGGGGAGGTTTATGGCTACACCTTC. It codes for CASSQLGGEVYGYTF.

This clonotype was observed once. CDR3 amino acids: CASSSYQTGNGYEQYF. As DNA, the CDR3 is TGTGCCAGCAGTAGCTACCAGACAGGGAACGGCTACGAGCAGTACTTC. This chain joins TRBV2 and TRBJ2-7; 7 positions agree with TRBD1. This CDR3 is built from 16 residues. The ends lost 5 bases at V and 3 bases at J; junction bases unmatched: 13. CDR1 and CDR2 from the germline V gene are SNHLY and FYNNEI.

This clonotype was observed a handful of times. In nucleotides, the CDR3 is TGTGCCAGCAGCTTAGCCGTGGCAGATACGCAGTATTTT. This sequence encodes CASSLAVADTQYF. The chain recombines TRBV7-6 with TRBJ2-3; no reliable D call. This CDR3 has 13 amino acids. V shed 0 bases and J shed 4 bases, with 5 bases lying between them. CDR1 and CDR2 from the germline V gene are SGHVS and FNYEAQ.

The chain carries TRBV10-3 and TRBJ2-7; D gene unclear. The CDR3 covers 14 residues. CDR1 and CDR2 from the germline V gene are ENHRY and SYGVKD. V lost 7 bases to trimming and J lost 1 base, with 14 bases between them. The CDR3 region is CAITVGSPSYEQYF. As DNA, the CDR3 is TGTGCCATCACTGTGGGATCCCCGTCCTACGAGCAGTACTTC.

In its sample, this clonotype was seen many times. The CDR3 sequence is CSSTGPQYPYEQYF. CDR3 bases: TGCAGCTCCACCGGGCCCCAGTATCCCTACGAGCAGTACTTC. The rearrangement links TRBV29-1 to TRBJ2-7, with unresolved D. V was trimmed by 8 bases and J by 2 bases, leaving 19 bases between them. CDR3 length equals 14 residues. Germline CDR1 and CDR2: SQVTM and ANQGSEA.